These 9 T cell receptor beta chains were sequenced from one sample in a study of blood T cell repertoires in COVID-19. Profiled with immunoSEQ multiplex PCR; TCRdb holds only in-frame clones, not every one. The table has just over 150,000 clones, approximately 79% seen once; the top ten hold approximately 7%. The sample taken for sequencing was peripheral blood. The receptor source for this set is a woman aged 40 to 50 with COVID-19, enrolled during active disease.

The CDR3 reads CASSQNMGLAADTQYF. For the CDR3, the DNA is TGTGCCAGCAGTCAGAATATGGGACTAGCGGCCGATACGCAGTATTTT. V is TRBV27 and J is TRBJ2-3; 11 nucleotides line up with TRBD2. V lost 5 bases to trimming and J lost 6 bases; unmatched junction nucleotides: 10. Germline V lookup: CDR1 MNHEY, CDR2 SMNVEV (reference sequence). The CDR3 contains 16 residues.

The rearrangement links TRBV4-1 to TRBJ2-7; 7 bases fit TRBD1. V lost 4 bases to trimming and J lost 7 bases; unmatched junction nucleotides: 4. The CDR3 sequence is 12 residues long. Germline lookup yields CDR1 MGHRA and CDR2 YSYEKL. The CDR3 sequence is CASSLTGEEQYF. The CDR3, as DNA: TGCGCCAGCAGCCTCACAGGGGAAGAGCAGTACTTC.

The rearrangement joins TRBV3-1 (or the pseudogene TRBV3-2) to TRBJ1-1; D is perhaps TRBD1 (5 bases). Germline CDR1 LGHDT, CDR2 YNNKEL (reference sequence). The V end lost 0 bases, the J end lost 1 base, and 12 bases lay between the germline ends. The CDR3 spans 16 residues. The CDR3 coding sequence is TGTGCCAGCAGCCAAGACGGAGGGACCACGAACACTGAAGCTTTCTTT. Encoded protein: CASSQDGGTTNTEAFF.

This chain links TRBV19 with TRBJ1-5; perhaps TRBD1 as D (6 bases). V shed 3 bases and J shed 6 bases, with 18 bases lying between them. Germline-derived CDR1 and CDR2 are LNHDA and SQIVND (reference sequence). CDR3 length: 16 residues. CDR3 region: CASSMSRRGRVQPQHF. The CDR3 DNA follows: TGTGCCAGTAGTATGAGTCGTAGGGGGAGGGTTCAGCCCCAGCATTTT.

The chain uses TRBV29-1 and TRBJ1-1; TRBD1 matches 9 bases. Germline CDR1 is SQVTM and CDR2 is ANQGSEA. The CDR3 has 13 amino acids. V dropped 7 bases and J dropped 5; count of bases not matched to a gene: 8. The CDR3 DNA sequence: TGCAGCGGGACCCGGGACAGGGTTACTGAAGCTTTCTTT. It codes for CSGTRDRVTEAFF.

The V call is TRBV4-2, the J call TRBJ1-2; 9 nucleotides line up with TRBD1. Germline CDR1 and CDR2: LGHNA and YNFKEQ. V lost 0 bases to trimming and J lost 7 bases; unmatched junction nucleotides: 9. The CDR3 is 16 amino acids. The CDR3 DNA sequence: TGTGCCAGCAGCCAAGAAAGGGGACAGGGTTCATCTGGCTACACCTTC. This sequence encodes CASSQERGQGSSGYTF.

The chain recombines TRBV4-1 with TRBJ2-1; D remains ambiguous. The CDR3 has 15 residues. Between the trimmed V and J ends, which lost 2 bases and 0 bases, there was a span of 8 bases. Germline CDR1 reads MGHRA; CDR2 reads YSYEKL. In DNA, the CDR3 is TGCGCCAGCAGCCAAAGTTCCAGCTCCTACAATGAGCAGTTCTTC. It yields the protein CASSQSSSSYNEQFF.

The J gene is TRBJ1-3, the V gene TRBV6-2 or TRBV6-3; TRBD1 matches 7 bases. There are 16 residues in the CDR3. V shed 2 bases, J shed 2 bases, and the junction held 6 bases outside the gene matches. Germline CDR1 is MNHEY and CDR2 is SVGEGT. CDR3 protein: CASSYADRTAGNTIYF. In DNA form, the CDR3 reads TGTGCCAGCAGTTACGCGGACAGGACCGCTGGAAACACCATATATTTT.

The rearrangement joins TRBV2 to TRBJ1-1, with D possibly TRBD1 on 5 matching bases. The germline V gene encodes CDR1 SNHLY and CDR2 FYNNEI. CDR3 length equals 12 residues. Trimming left V 6 bases short and J 7 bases short, with 12 bases between. The CDR3 reads CASRRDLGEAFF. Here the CDR3 DNA reads TGTGCCAGCAGGAGGGACTTGGGTGAAGCTTTCTTT.